The 7 T cell receptor beta chains below were found in one sample sequenced in a study of graft-versus-host responses after intestinal transplantation. Sequencing used immunoSEQ multiplex PCR; TCRdb keeps in-frame clones, though not all of them. The sample lists about 59,000 clones; approximately 94% were seen once. No antigen is known for these receptors. Sequenced material: unstimulated CD4+ T cells sorted from spleen or lymph node cells, taken before transplant. All receptors come from a human donor who was the organ donor for an intestinal transplant.

The chain employs TRBV2 and TRBJ2-3; no definite D call. From germline, CDR1 is SNHLY and CDR2 FYNNEI. V dropped 3 bases and J dropped 7 bases, with 11 bases sitting between them. The CDR3 is 13 amino acids. Here the CDR3 DNA reads TGTGCCAGCAGTGACGATCTCAGGAATACGCAGTATTTT. Protein sequence: CASSDDLRNTQYF.

V and J are TRBV4-2 and TRBJ2-2; TRBD1 might be the D (5 bases). The CDR3 loop spans 14 amino acids. CDR1 LGHNA and CDR2 YNFKEQ come from the germline V gene. V was trimmed by 3 bases and J by 4 bases, leaving 9 bases between them. This chain's CDR3 is CASSHPDSTGELFF. The CDR3 nucleotides are TGTGCCAGCAGCCACCCCGACAGCACCGGGGAGCTGTTTTTT.

This clone was recorded once. The chain combines TRBV19 with TRBJ1-6; 7 bases fit TRBD1. The CDR3 covers 16 residues. Trimming cost V 6 bases and J 5 bases; bases outside gene matches: 10. Per germline, CDR1 LNHDA and CDR2 SQIVND (reference sequence). For the CDR3, the DNA is TGTGCCAGTAGCCGGATACAGGGGCACAATAATTCACCCCTCCACTTT. Translating gives CASSRIQGHNNSPLHF.

This chain joins TRBV6-5 and TRBJ1-2; unclear D gene. The CDR3 loop spans 13 amino acids. Germline CDR1 is MNHEY and CDR2 is SVGAGI. V lost 3 bases and J 6 bases, leaving 11 bases between the germline ends. This CDR3 is CASSYQGSNGYTF. The CDR3 bases are TGTGCCAGCAGTTATCAAGGAAGTAATGGCTACACCTTC.

The chain employs TRBV7-2 and TRBJ2-3; D gene uncertain. The V and J ends lost 10 bases and 5 bases respectively, with 13 bases between them. CDR1 and CDR2 from the germline V gene are SGHTA and FQGNSA. The CDR3 consists of 12 residues. The CDR3 is CATGRYGDTQYF. The CDR3 DNA follows: TGTGCCACCGGACGTTACGGAGATACGCAGTATTTT.

This chain's CDR3 is CASSRGLAGSYNEQFF. The CDR3 nucleotides are TGTGCCAGCAGCCGGGGACTAGCGGGCTCCTACAATGAGCAGTTCTTC. The J gene is TRBJ2-1, the V gene TRBV2; 12 nucleotides line up with TRBD2. V shed 6 bases, J shed 0 bases, and the junction held 3 bases outside the gene matches. Looked up from germline, CDR1 is SNHLY and CDR2 is FYNNEI. The CDR3 is 16 residues long.

The chain uses TRBV11-2 and TRBJ1-3, with 8 bases that match TRBD1. V was pared by 6 bases and J by 5 bases, with 15 bases of the junction left unmatched. CDR1 is SGHAT and CDR2 is FQNNGV in the germline V gene. This CDR3 spans 17 amino acids. CDR3: CASSQSPSGQGRNTIYF. DNA of the CDR3: TGTGCCAGCAGTCAATCTCCTTCTGGACAGGGCCGAAACACCATATATTTT.